The source of this TCR beta chain is a study of T cell responses to AZD1222 COVID-19 vaccine. Using immunoSEQ multiplex PCR, the repertoire was profiled, and TCRdb retains in-frame clones only, with some absent. The data contain about 88,000 clones, around 90% of them seen just once; the ten biggest clones take up roughly 5.6%. V lost 5 bases and J lost 0; bases outside the gene matches: 2. The CDR3 is made up of 15 amino acids. The V gene's germline CDR1 is SNHLY and CDR2 FYNNEI. The chain recombines TRBV2 with TRBJ1-4, with 8 bases aligning to TRBD1. The receptor comes from an adult in good health. Sequencing was performed on peripheral blood, taken on day 0 of MenACWY control vaccination. The CDR3 bases are TGTGCCAGCAGTTGGGGACAGGCAACTAATGAAAAACTGTTTTTT. This encodes CASSWGQATNEKLFF.